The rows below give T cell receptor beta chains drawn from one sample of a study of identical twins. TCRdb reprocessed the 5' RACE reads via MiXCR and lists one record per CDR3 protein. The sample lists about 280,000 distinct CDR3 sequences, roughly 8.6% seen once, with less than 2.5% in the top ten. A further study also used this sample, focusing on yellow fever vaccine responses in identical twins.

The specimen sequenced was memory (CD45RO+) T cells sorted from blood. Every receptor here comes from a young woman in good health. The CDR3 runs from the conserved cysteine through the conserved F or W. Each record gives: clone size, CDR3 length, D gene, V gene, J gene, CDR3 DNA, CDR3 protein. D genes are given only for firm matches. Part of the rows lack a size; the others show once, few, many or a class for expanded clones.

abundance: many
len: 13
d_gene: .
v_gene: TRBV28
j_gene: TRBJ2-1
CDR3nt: TGTGCCAGCAGCCCCGTTTACTACAATGAGCAGTTCTTC
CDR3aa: CASSPVYYNEQFF

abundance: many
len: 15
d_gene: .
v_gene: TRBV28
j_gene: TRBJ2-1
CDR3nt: TGTGCCAGCAGTTTAAACAAGCGGGCATACAATGAGCAGTTCTTC
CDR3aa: CASSLNKRAYNEQFF

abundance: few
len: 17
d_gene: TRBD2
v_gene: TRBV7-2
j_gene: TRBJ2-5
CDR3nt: TGTGCCAGCAGCTTGCTCGGGACTAGCGGTATCCAAGAGACCCAGTACTTC
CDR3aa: CASSLLGTSGIQETQYF

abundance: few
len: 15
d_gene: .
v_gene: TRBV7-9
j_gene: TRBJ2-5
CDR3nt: TGTGCCAGCAGCTTAGGGGACCGGGGCGAAGAGACCCAGTACTTC
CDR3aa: CASSLGDRGEETQYF

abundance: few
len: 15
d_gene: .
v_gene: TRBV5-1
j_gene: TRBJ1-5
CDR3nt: TGCGCCAGCAGCTTGGGGGATAATAGCAATCAGCCCCAGCATTTT
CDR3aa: CASSLGDNSNQPQHF

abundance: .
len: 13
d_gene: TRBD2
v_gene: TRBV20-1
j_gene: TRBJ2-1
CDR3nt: TGCAGTGCCCCCGCGGGGACTAGTCCGACCCAGTTCTTC
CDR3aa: CSAPAGTSPTQFF

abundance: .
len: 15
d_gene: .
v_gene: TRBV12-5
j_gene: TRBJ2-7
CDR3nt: TGTGCTAGTGGTTTGGTAAGGAGCGATACCTACGAGCAGTACTTC
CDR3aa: CASGLVRSDTYEQYF

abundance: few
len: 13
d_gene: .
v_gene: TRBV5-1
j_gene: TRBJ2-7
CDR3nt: TGCGCCAGCAGCTTGCCTAGCCCCTACGAGCAGTACTTC
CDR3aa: CASSLPSPYEQYF

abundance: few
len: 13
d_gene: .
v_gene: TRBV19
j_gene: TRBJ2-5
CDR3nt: TGTGCCAGTAGTACAGGGACTCTAGAGACCCAGTACTTC
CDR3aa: CASSTGTLETQYF

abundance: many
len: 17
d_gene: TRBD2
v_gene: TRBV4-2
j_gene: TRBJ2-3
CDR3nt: TGTGCCAGCAGCCAAGGACTAGCGGGGGGGCCACCAGATACGCAGTATTTT
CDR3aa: CASSQGLAGGPPDTQYF

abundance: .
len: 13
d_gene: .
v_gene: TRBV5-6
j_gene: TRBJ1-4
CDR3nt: TGTGCCAGCAGCTTGGAGTCTAATGAAAAACTGTTTTTT
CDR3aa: CASSLESNEKLFF

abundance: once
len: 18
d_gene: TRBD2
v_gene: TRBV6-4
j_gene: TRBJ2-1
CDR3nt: TGTGCCAGCAGTGACCACCCCGTCCCTAGCGGGAGGTACAATGAGCAGTTCTTC
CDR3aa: CASSDHPVPSGRYNEQFF

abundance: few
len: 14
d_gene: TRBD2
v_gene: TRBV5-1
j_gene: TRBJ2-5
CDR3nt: TGCGCCAGCAGCACGGCAGCGGGAGCGGAGACCCAGTACTTC
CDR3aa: CASSTAAGAETQYF

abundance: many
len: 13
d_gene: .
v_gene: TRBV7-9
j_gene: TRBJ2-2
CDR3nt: TGTGCCAGCAGCTCCGGACCCACCGGGGAGCTGTTTTTT
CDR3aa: CASSSGPTGELFF

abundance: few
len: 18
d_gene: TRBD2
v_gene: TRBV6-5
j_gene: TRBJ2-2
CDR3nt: TGTGCCAGCAGTTACTCGAGACTAGCGGGCGCGAACACCGGGGAGCTGTTTTTT
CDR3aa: CASSYSRLAGANTGELFF

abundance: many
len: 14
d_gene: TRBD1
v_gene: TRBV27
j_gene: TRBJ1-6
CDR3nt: TGTGCCAGCAGTTTCCGGGACAGCCATTCACCCCTCCACTTT
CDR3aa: CASSFRDSHSPLHF

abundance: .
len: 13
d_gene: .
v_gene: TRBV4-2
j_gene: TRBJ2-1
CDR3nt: TGTGCCAGCGGCCAGCCTACCTACAATGAGCAGTTCTTC
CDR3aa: CASGQPTYNEQFF

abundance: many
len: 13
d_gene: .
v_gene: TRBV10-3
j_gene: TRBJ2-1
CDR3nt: TGTGCCACCAAAGTTGGGGGCTACAATGAGCAGTTCTTC
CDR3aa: CATKVGGYNEQFF

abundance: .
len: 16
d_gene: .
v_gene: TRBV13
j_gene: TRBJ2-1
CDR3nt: TGTGCCAGCAGGCGTTACGATTCCGGGACCCACAATGAGCAGTTCTTC
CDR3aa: CASRRYDSGTHNEQFF

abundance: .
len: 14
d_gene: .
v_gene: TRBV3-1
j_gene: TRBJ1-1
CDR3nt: TGTGCCAGCAGCCAGGGACCCGCGAACACTGAAGCTTTCTTT
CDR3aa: CASSQGPANTEAFF

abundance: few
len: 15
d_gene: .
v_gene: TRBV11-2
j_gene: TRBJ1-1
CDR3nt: TGTGCCAGCAGCTTAGGGCGGGAAATGAACACTGAAGCTTTCTTT
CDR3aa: CASSLGREMNTEAFF

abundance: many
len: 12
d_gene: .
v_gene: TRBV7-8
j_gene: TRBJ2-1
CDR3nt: TGTGCCAGCAGCTTAGAAGCTCGGGTGCAGTTCTTC
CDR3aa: CASSLEARVQFF

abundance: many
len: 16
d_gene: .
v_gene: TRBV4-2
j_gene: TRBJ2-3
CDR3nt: TGTGCCAGCAGCCCTCTCTGGGAGGGGGGCGGGGATACGCAGTATTTT
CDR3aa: CASSPLWEGGGDTQYF

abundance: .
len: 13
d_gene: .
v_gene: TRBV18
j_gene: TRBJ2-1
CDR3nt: TGTGCCAGCTCACCACGTTCGGGCCCCTCGGAGTTCTTC
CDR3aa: CASSPRSGPSEFF

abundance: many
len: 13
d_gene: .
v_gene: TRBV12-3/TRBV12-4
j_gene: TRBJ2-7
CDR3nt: TGTGCCAGCAGCCTTAGGGGCACCTACGAGCAGTACTTC
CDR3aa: CASSLRGTYEQYF

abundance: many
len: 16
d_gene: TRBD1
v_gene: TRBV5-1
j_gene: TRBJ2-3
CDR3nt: TGCGCCAGCAGCTTGGAAGTTCAGGGGGCGGTAGATACGCAGTATTTT
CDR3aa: CASSLEVQGAVDTQYF

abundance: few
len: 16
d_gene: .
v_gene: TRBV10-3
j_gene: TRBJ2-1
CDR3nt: TGTGCCATCAGTGGGGTTAGCGGAGATTCCTACAATGAGCAGTTCTTC
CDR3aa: CAISGVSGDSYNEQFF

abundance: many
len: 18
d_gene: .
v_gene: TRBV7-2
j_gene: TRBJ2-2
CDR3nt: TGTGCCAGCAGCTTAGCCCCATTAAGGACAGACAACACCGGGGAGCTGTTTTTT
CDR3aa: CASSLAPLRTDNTGELFF

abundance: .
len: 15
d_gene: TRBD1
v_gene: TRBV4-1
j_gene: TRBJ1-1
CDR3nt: TGCGCCAGCAGCCAAGCGGACAGGGGGAACACTGAAGCTTTCTTT
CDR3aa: CASSQADRGNTEAFF

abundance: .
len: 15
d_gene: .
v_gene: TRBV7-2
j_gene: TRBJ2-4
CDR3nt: TGTGCCAGCAGCTTAGTATTCGATGTCAAAAACATTCAGTACTTC
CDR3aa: CASSLVFDVKNIQYF

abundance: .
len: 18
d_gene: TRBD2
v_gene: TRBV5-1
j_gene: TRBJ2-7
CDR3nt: TGCGCCAGCAGCCAGGGGGGACTAGCGGGAGGCCGGACCTACGAGCAGTACTTC
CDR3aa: CASSQGGLAGGRTYEQYF

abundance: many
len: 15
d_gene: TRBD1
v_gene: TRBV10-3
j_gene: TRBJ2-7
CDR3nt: TGTGCCATCAGCACGGGACAGGGTTTGTCCTACGAGCAGTACTTC
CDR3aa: CAISTGQGLSYEQYF

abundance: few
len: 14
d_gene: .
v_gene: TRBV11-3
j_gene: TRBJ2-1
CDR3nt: TGTGCCAGCAGCTTAGACAGGCTCGACAATGAGCAGTTCTTC
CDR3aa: CASSLDRLDNEQFF

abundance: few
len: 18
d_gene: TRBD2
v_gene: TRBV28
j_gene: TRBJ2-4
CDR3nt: TGTGCCAGCAGCCTCCACTTTCTCAAGGAGCGGGGTGAAAACATTCAGTACTTC
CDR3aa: CASSLHFLKERGENIQYF

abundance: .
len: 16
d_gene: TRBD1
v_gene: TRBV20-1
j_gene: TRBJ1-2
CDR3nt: TGCAGTGCTGCCGGGACAGGCGACTTCGGAGACTATGGCTACACCTTC
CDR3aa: CSAAGTGDFGDYGYTF

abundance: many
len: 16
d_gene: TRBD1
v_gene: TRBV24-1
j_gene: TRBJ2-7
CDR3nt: TGTGCCACCAGTGATTTCCCCCGGGACAGACACTACGAGCAGTACTTC
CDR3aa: CATSDFPRDRHYEQYF

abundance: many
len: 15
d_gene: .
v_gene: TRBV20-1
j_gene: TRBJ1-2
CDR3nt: TGCAGTGCTAGTAGTATAACAGGCCCCCTCGGTGGCTACACCTTC
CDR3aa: CSASSITGPLGGYTF

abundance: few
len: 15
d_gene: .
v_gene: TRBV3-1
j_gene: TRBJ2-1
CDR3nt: TGTGCCAGCAGCCCCTTGAGGAGTTCCTACAATGAGCAGTTCTTC
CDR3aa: CASSPLRSSYNEQFF

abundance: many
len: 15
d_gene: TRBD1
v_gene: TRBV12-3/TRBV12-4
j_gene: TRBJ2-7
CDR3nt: TGTGCCAGCAGTCCGGGACAGGTAGCCTCCTACGAGCAGTACTTC
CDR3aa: CASSPGQVASYEQYF

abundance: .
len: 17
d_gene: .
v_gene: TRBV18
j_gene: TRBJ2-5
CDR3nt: TGTGCCAGCTCACCGACTAGCAGGGGTGGGAACCAAGAGACCCAGTACTTC
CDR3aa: CASSPTSRGGNQETQYF

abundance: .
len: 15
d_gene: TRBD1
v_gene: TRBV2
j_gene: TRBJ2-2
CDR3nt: TGTGCCAGCAGGAAGACAGGGGTGGGCACCGGGGAGCTGTTTTTT
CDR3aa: CASRKTGVGTGELFF

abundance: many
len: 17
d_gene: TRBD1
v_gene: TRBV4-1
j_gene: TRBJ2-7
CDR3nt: TGCGCCAGCAGCCAAGGGACAGGGAGGAGGGGCGACTACGAGCAGTACTTC
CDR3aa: CASSQGTGRRGDYEQYF

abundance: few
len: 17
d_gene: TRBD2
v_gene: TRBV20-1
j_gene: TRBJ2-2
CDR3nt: TGCAGTGCTAGAGATCTAGCGGGGGGATCGAACACCGGGGAGCTGTTTTTT
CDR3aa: CSARDLAGGSNTGELFF

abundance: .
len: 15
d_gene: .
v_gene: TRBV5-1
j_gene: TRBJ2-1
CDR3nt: TGCGCCAGCAGCTTTAACGGGGGCCAATACAATGAGCAGTTCTTC
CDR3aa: CASSFNGGQYNEQFF

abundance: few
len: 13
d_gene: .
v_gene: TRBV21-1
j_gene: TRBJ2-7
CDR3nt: TGTGCCACCCACGCGCTCACCTGGAACGAGCAGTACTTC
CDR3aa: CATHALTWNEQYF

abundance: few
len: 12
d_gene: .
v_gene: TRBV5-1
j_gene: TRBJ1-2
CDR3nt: TGCGCCAGCAGCAGGGACCCTTATGGCTACACCTTC
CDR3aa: CASSRDPYGYTF

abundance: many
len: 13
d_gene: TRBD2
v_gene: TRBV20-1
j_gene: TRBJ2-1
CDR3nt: TGCAGTGCTTGGGCTAGCGGGCGCAATGAGCAGTTCTTC
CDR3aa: CSAWASGRNEQFF

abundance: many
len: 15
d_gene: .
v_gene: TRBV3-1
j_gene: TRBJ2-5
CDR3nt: TGTGCCAGCAGCCAAGATCGGAGGTACCAAGAGACCCAGTACTTC
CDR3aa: CASSQDRRYQETQYF

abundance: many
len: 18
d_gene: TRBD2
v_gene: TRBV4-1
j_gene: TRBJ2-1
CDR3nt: TGCGCCAGCAGCCAAAGTCTAGCGGGAGTTAATGCGCCCAATGAGCAGTTCTTC
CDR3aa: CASSQSLAGVNAPNEQFF

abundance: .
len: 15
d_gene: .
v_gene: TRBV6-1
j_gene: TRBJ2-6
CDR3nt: TGTGTCAGCAGTGAACAGCCCTCTGGGGCCAACGTCCTGACTTTC
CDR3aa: CVSSEQPSGANVLTF

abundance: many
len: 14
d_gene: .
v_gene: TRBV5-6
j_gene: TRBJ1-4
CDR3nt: TGTGCCAGCAGCTTGCTGGACCCGGATGAAAAACTGTTTTTT
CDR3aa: CASSLLDPDEKLFF

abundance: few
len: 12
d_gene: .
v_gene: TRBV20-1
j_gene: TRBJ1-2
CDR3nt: TGCAGTGCTAGCGAGACAGCCTATGGCTACACCTTC
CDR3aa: CSASETAYGYTF

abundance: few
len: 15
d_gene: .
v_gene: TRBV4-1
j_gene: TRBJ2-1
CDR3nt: TGCGCCAGCAGCCAAGTTGTAGTCGGCGGAAATGAGCAGTTCTTC
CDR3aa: CASSQVVVGGNEQFF

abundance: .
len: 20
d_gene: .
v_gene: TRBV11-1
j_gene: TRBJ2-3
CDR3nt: TGTGCCAGCAGCCCGGGACCCGGACTTGTACTCCAACTCGGCAGGGATACGCAGTATTTT
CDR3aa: CASSPGPGLVLQLGRDTQYF

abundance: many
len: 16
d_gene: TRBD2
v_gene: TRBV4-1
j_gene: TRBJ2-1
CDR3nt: TGCGCCAGCAGCCAACTCCCGGGACTAGCCTACAATGAGCAGTTCTTC
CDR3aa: CASSQLPGLAYNEQFF

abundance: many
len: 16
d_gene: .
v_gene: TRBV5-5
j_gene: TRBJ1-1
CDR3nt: TGTGCCAGCAGCTTGGCCCTAATTAAATGGGGCACTGAAGCTTTCTTT
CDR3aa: CASSLALIKWGTEAFF